The 30 T cell receptor beta chains given below trace back to one sample, sequenced in a study of T-cell memory formation after mild COVID-19. In TCRdb, the 5' RACE reads were re-called with MiXCR into one record per CDR3 protein. The sample has under 600,000 distinct CDR3 sequences; about 22% are singletons. The sequenced material came from PBMCs or a T cell subset sorted from them (not recorded which). All receptors derive from an adult woman who had mild COVID-19 (a few samples of this study predate the infection). Cell type and time point are not known.

This clonotype came up a few times. The CDR3 spells CASKVGGPYNEQFF. In nucleotides, the CDR3 is TGTGCCAGCAAAGTGGGAGGGCCCTACAATGAGCAGTTCTTC. J is TRBJ2-1 and V is TRBV7-2, with 7 bases aligning to TRBD2. The CDR3 has 14 amino acids. Germline values: CDR1 SGHTA, CDR2 FQGNSA. The V gene end was trimmed by 7 bases and the J gene end by 2 bases; junction bases not matched to a gene: 5.

J is TRBJ2-7 and V is TRBV30; 8 bases match TRBD1. Per germline, CDR1 GTSNPN and CDR2 SVGIG (reference sequence). This CDR3 is 13 amino acids long. Trimming at V came to 2 bases and at J to 3 bases, leaving 3 bases not matched to a gene. The CDR3 loop reads CAWSRTGLYEQYF. As DNA, the CDR3 is TGTGCCTGGAGTAGGACAGGGCTCTACGAGCAGTACTTC.

At least ten counts were recorded for this clonotype. V usage is TRBV7-2 and J usage is TRBJ2-1, with D unclear. The CDR3 extends over 12 amino acids. V lost 2 bases, J lost 4 bases, and 3 bases lay in between. Looked up from germline, CDR1 is SGHTA and CDR2 is FQGNSA. The CDR3 DNA reads as TGTGCCAGCAGCTTAAATTACAATGAGCAGTTCTTC. Translation gives CASSLNYNEQFF.

The rearrangement links TRBV12-3 or TRBV12-4 to TRBJ2-2, with 11 bases aligning to TRBD2. The J segment lost 6 bases and the V segment lost 6 bases, leaving 9 bases of the junction unmatched. CDR3 length: 16 residues. Here the CDR3 reads CASSQTLSGGAGELFF. The CDR3 DNA sequence: TGTGCCAGCAGCCAAACGCTTAGCGGGGGGGCCGGGGAGCTGTTTTTT.

The rearrangement uses TRBV5-1 and TRBJ1-4; TRBD1 matches 9 bases. The germline gives CDR1 SGHRS, CDR2 YFSETQ. V trimming: 4 bases; J trimming: 4 bases; junction bases outside the gene matches: 5. The CDR3 sequence is 15 residues long. The CDR3 coding sequence is TGCGCCAGCAGCCTACAGGGGGCCGGTAATGAAAAACTGTTTTTT. It codes for CASSLQGAGNEKLFF.

This chain links TRBV3-1 with TRBJ1-2; the match to TRBD1 covers 10 bases. Losses at the gene ends were 2 bases for V and 6 bases for J; bases not matched to a gene: 3. The CDR3 sequence is 14 residues long. From germline, CDR1 is LGHDT and CDR2 YNNKEL (reference sequence). The CDR3 DNA is TGTGCCAGCAGCCAACCGGGACAGGGGAATGGCTACACCTTC. This encodes CASSQPGQGNGYTF.

The rearrangement links TRBV20-1 to TRBJ2-1; D may be TRBD1 (7 bases). CDR1 is DFQATT and CDR2 is SNEGSKA in the germline V gene (reference sequence). Between the trimmed V and J ends, which lost 3 bases and 0 bases, there was a span of 15 bases. This CDR3 is built from 16 residues. CDR3 in DNA: TGCAGTGCTAGGGGACTCGGACAGGACTCCTACAATGAGCAGTTCTTC. Residues: CSARGLGQDSYNEQFF.

The chain employs TRBV24-1 and TRBJ2-2; no firm D call. Between the trimmed V and J ends, which lost 9 bases and 7 bases, there was a span of 14 bases. CDR3 size: 13 residues. Looked up from germline, CDR1 is KGHDR and CDR2 is SFDVKD. CDR3 coding DNA: TGTGCCACCTCGGACCCAGGCGACGGGGAGCTGTTTTTT. Translation: CATSDPGDGELFF.

The sample holds many counts of this clonotype. This chain links TRBV5-1 with TRBJ2-1, with D possibly TRBD2 on 5 matching bases. The CDR3 covers 13 residues. CDR1 and CDR2 from the germline V gene are SGHRS and YFSETQ. Trimming removed 0 bases from V and 15 bases from J, with 16 bases in between. CDR3 nucleotide sequence: TGCGCCAGCAGCTTGGGGGGAGATATGGGCAGGTTCTTC. It is translated as CASSLGGDMGRFF.

The chain carries TRBV4-1 and TRBJ1-4; D is uncertain. Germline CDR1 reads MGHRA; CDR2 reads YSYEKL. V was trimmed by 0 bases and J by 0 bases, leaving 17 bases between them. The length of the CDR3 is 19 residues. The CDR3 is CASSQDLYVNRATNEKLFF. The CDR3 bases are TGCGCCAGCAGCCAAGATTTATACGTGAACAGAGCAACTAATGAAAAACTGTTTTTT.

The V call is TRBV5-1, the J call TRBJ2-1; D is ambiguous. Trimming removed 0 bases at V and 0 bases at J, with 13 bases between. CDR1 SGHRS and CDR2 YFSETQ come from the germline V gene. The CDR3 runs 17 residues. Here the CDR3 DNA reads TGCGCCAGCAGCTTGGACTCCGTCACATTCTCCTACAATGAGCAGTTCTTC. Its translation is CASSLDSVTFSYNEQFF.

A few counts support this clonotype. The chain links TRBV4-1 to TRBJ1-3; D gene ambiguous. The CDR3 contains 12 residues. The V gene lost 3 bases and the J gene lost 4 bases, with 4 bases spanning the gap. Germline V gene data show CDR1 as MGHRA and CDR2 as YSYEKL. The CDR3 protein is CASSHDGNTIYF. CDR3 sequence (DNA): TGCGCCAGCAGCCATGACGGAAACACCATATATTTT.

This chain connects TRBV27 to TRBJ2-6; D not certain. Trimming cost V 8 bases and J 4 bases, with 15 bases left between them. The CDR3 spans 15 residues. Germline CDR1 is MNHEY and CDR2 is SMNVEV (reference sequence). This CDR3 is CASGPLLSGANVLTF. As DNA, the CDR3 is TGTGCCAGCGGCCCCCTCTTGAGCGGGGCCAACGTCCTGACTTTC.

In this sample, this clonotype turned up a few times. This sequence joins TRBV20-1 and TRBJ1-2; D is ambiguous. The CDR3 has 14 amino acids. Deletions cut 1 base from V and 4 bases from J, with 13 bases between. Germline V CDR1 and CDR2: DFQATT, SNEGSKA (reference sequence). The CDR3 is CSARATGRTYGYTF. The CDR3 DNA follows: TGCAGTGCTAGAGCCACGGGTCGGACCTATGGCTACACCTTC.

This clonotype was counted many times. The chain is built from TRBV24-1 and TRBJ1-1; 7 positions match TRBD1. CDR3 length equals 15 residues. The V segment lost 3 bases and the J segment 5 bases; nucleotides outside the gene matches: 8. The germline V gene encodes CDR1 KGHDR and CDR2 SFDVKD. The CDR3 reads CATSDATGAGTEAFF. The DNA of the CDR3 is TGTGCCACCAGTGATGCAACAGGGGCGGGGACTGAAGCTTTCTTT.

There are a few counts of this clonotype. The V gene is TRBV24-1, the J gene TRBJ1-5; D uncertain. Trimming removed 2 bases at V and 9 bases at J, with 7 bases between. The V gene's germline CDR1 is KGHDR and CDR2 SFDVKD. The CDR3 is 12 amino acids. The CDR3 DNA is TGTGCCACCAGTGATTCGACGCGGCCCCAGCATTTT. Translated, it gives CATSDSTRPQHF.

This clonotype appeared a few times. The rearrangement links TRBV24-1 to TRBJ2-1, with 9 bases identical to TRBD2. Germline CDR1 KGHDR, CDR2 SFDVKD. This CDR3 comprises 17 residues. With 4 bases clipped from V and 9 bases from J, the junction kept 15 bases outside the gene matches. The CDR3 DNA reads TGTGCCACCAGTGACAGCGAGGGACTAGCAGGAGCGGGTGAGCAGTTCTTC. The encoded protein is CATSDSEGLAGAGEQFF.

This clonotype was picked up a small number of times. DNA for the CDR3: TGTGCCAGTAGTATAGTCACAGGGAACATTCAGTACTTC. Protein product: CASSIVTGNIQYF. The V gene is TRBV19, the J gene TRBJ2-4; tentatively, D is TRBD1 (6 bases). The CDR3 runs 13 residues. Trimming took 1 base from V and 7 from J, leaving 8 bases between them. Germline V lookup: CDR1 LNHDA, CDR2 SQIVND (reference sequence).

The chain combines TRBV7-3 with TRBJ2-7; unclear D gene. Trimming stripped 5 bases from V and 2 bases from J, with 10 bases between. This CDR3 is 13 amino acids long. The germline CDR1 and CDR2 sequences are SGHTA and FQGTGA. CDR3 in amino acids: CASSDFGPYEQYF. The CDR3 DNA follows: TGTGCCAGCAGCGACTTCGGGCCCTACGAGCAGTACTTC.

The V and J genes are TRBV7-9 and TRBJ1-1; D might be TRBD1 (6 bases). Trimming shortened V by 0 bases and J by 1 base, and 9 bases separated the two germline ends. Germline-derived CDR1 and CDR2 are SEHNR and FQNEAQ (reference sequence). The CDR3 length is 15 residues. The CDR3 here is CASSLAGTRNTEAFF. The CDR3 coding sequence is TGTGCCAGCAGCTTAGCTGGGACAAGGAACACTGAAGCTTTCTTT. The full variable domain, with the rest looked up from reference TRBV7-9 and TRBJ1-1, is DTGVSQNPRHKITKRGQNVTFRCDPISEHNRLYWYRQTLGQGPEFLTYFQNEAQLEKSRLLSDRFSAERPKGSFSTLEIQRTEQGDSAMYLCASSLAGTRNTEAFFGQGTRLTVV.

This clonotype came up once. The chain uses TRBV28 and TRBJ2-7, with D possibly TRBD1 on 6 matching bases. The CDR3 totals 13 residues. The V gene's germline CDR1 is MDHEN and CDR2 SYDVKM. Trimming removed 7 bases from V and 2 bases from J, with 12 bases in between. The CDR3 DNA is TGTGCCAGCACGTGGCAGGGGACCTACGAGCAGTACTTC. It encodes CASTWQGTYEQYF.

This clonotype has more than one count but fewer than ten. This chain uses TRBV29-1 with TRBJ2-2, with 10 bases matching TRBD1. There are 13 residues in the CDR3. Germline assignment: CDR1 SQVTM and CDR2 ANQGSEA. The CDR3 DNA is TGCACCGGACAGGGGGCGAACACCGGGGAGCTGTTTTTT. It translates to CTGQGANTGELFF.

This clonotype turned up a few times. Mismatch with germline at one junction end may stem from a read error. The CDR3 DNA follows: TGTGCCACCAGTGATCCCCACTTCTACGAGCTGTACTTC. Its protein product is CATSDPHFYELYF. The gene calls are TRBV24-1 and TRBJ2-7; no clear D gene. The CDR3 has 13 amino acids. Germline V gene lookup returns CDR1 KGHDR and CDR2 SFDVKD.

This clonotype has more than one count but fewer than ten. The J gene is TRBJ2-2, the V gene TRBV12-3 or TRBV12-4; D is uncertain. CDR3 length: 14 amino acids. V shed 1 base and J shed 4 bases, with 7 bases lying between them. The CDR3 bases are TGTGCCAGCAGTTTAGTGGGCTTCACCGGGGAGCTGTTTTTT. Amino acids: CASSLVGFTGELFF.

The table lists this clonotype with a few counts. The V gene is TRBV3-1, the J gene TRBJ2-3; 7 nucleotides agree with TRBD2. CDR1 LGHDT and CDR2 YNNKEL come from the germline V gene (reference sequence). This CDR3 has 17 amino acids. With 2 bases clipped from V and 1 base from J, the junction kept 9 bases outside the gene matches. The CDR3 region is CASSQILWTSGTDTQYF. CDR3 DNA: TGTGCCAGCAGCCAAATACTATGGACTAGTGGCACAGATACGCAGTATTTT.

This clonotype was counted a few times. The rearrangement links TRBV24-1 to TRBJ1-1, with D possibly matching TRBD1 (5 bases). The CDR3 is 14 residues long. Per germline, CDR1 KGHDR and CDR2 SFDVKD. V was shortened by 4 bases and J by 6 bases, with 14 bases between the two germline ends. The CDR3 nucleotides read TGTGCCACCAGTGAACGTGGGGGGTCCCCTGAAGCTTTCTTT. This gives the protein CATSERGGSPEAFF.

This sequence joins TRBV19 and TRBJ2-1, with D possibly TRBD1 on 5 matching bases. CDR3 size: 12 residues. Germline-derived CDR1 and CDR2 are LNHDA and SQIVND (reference sequence). The V and J ends lost 3 bases and 8 bases respectively, with 8 bases between them. The CDR3 loop reads CASSMLGDEQFF. DNA for the CDR3: TGTGCCAGTAGTATGTTAGGGGATGAGCAGTTCTTC.

This chain links TRBV5-5 with TRBJ1-1; D is undetermined. The CDR3 spans 15 residues. The germline V and J ends were trimmed by 4 bases and 1 base, with 14 bases remaining between them. CDR1 SGHKS and CDR2 YYEKEE come from the germline V gene (reference sequence). The CDR3 DNA reads TGTGCCAGCAGCGCGAGCGGACGGGGGAACACTGAAGCTTTCTTT. Its translation: CASSASGRGNTEAFF.

The chain uses TRBV6-5 and TRBJ2-7; unclear D gene. The CDR3 spans 15 residues. V was clipped by 3 bases and J by 1 base, with 13 bases between them. Germline CDR1 is MNHEY and CDR2 is SVGAGI. The CDR3 here is CASSYVGSGSYEQYF. In nucleotides, the CDR3 is TGTGCCAGCAGTTATGTCGGGTCCGGGTCCTACGAGCAGTACTTC.

This chain connects TRBV12-3 or TRBV12-4 to TRBJ2-3; D remains unclear. V lost 7 bases and J 3 bases, leaving 14 bases between the germline ends. This CDR3 contains 14 residues. The CDR3 coding sequence is TGTGCCAGCACCCTTTCCCGCGGAACAGATACGCAGTATTTT. This gives the protein CASTLSRGTDTQYF.